Below are 28 T cell receptor beta chains sequenced from a single sample in a study of blood T cell repertoires in COVID-19. Sequenced by immunoSEQ multiplex PCR; TCRdb stores in-frame clones only, minus some. The repertoire holds under 200,000 clones, 65% to 90% seen once, with 1.5% in the top ten. Sequencing used peripheral blood. The receptors stem from a human donor in a cohort sampled during active COVID-19.

Written as DNA, the CDR3 is TGTGCCAGCAGTTACCCCGGACAAACCCCTGAAGCTTTCTTT. This encodes CASSYPGQTPEAFF. J is TRBJ1-1 and V is TRBV6-2 or TRBV6-3; possible D gene TRBD1, 5 bases. V dropped 2 bases and J dropped 6 bases, with 13 bases sitting between them. Germline CDR1 and CDR2: MNHEY and SVGEGT. The CDR3 extends over 14 amino acids.

The chain combines TRBV6-4 with TRBJ2-2; maybe TRBD2 (6 bases). V was cut by 8 bases and J by 7 bases, with 20 bases left in between. Germline V gives CDR1 MRHNA, CDR2 SNTAGT. This CDR3 contains 15 residues. DNA for the CDR3: TGTGCCAGCGGGGCGGAGGGGCGTGTCGTCGGGGAGCTGTTTTTT. Protein: CASGAEGRVVGELFF.

This chain connects TRBV7-8 to TRBJ2-1, with TRBD2 matching over 9 bases. Trimming removed 6 bases from V and 0 bases from J; junction bases left unmatched: 6. Germline CDR1 SGHVS, CDR2 FQNEAQ. CDR3 length equals 16 residues. CDR3 nucleotide sequence: TGTGCCAGCAGTTCCCCGGGACTAGCCTCCTACAATGAGCAGTTCTTC. Translated, it gives CASSSPGLASYNEQFF.

This clone showed up just a few times. V is TRBV7-9 and J is TRBJ2-7; 8 bases match TRBD1. This CDR3 region has 14 residues. Looked up from germline, CDR1 is SEHNR and CDR2 is FQNEAQ (reference sequence). Germline trimming cut 4 bases from V and 2 bases from J; bases unmatched to any gene: 4. Here the CDR3 reads CASSWTGSAYEQYF. CDR3 in DNA: TGTGCCAGCAGCTGGACAGGGAGTGCCTACGAGCAGTACTTC.

CDR3 nucleotides: TGCAGCGTTGACGGCCAGAGGGCGGTGAACACTGAAGCTTTCTTT. Its translation is CSVDGQRAVNTEAFF. The J gene is TRBJ1-1, the V gene TRBV29-1; no definite D call. The V and J ends lost 3 bases and 0 bases respectively, with 14 bases between them. Germline V gene lookup returns CDR1 SQVTM and CDR2 ANQGSEA. CDR3 length: 15 amino acids. Full variable domain (missing parts from reference TRBV29-1 and TRBJ1-1): SAVISQKPSRDICQRGTSLTIQCQVDSQVTMMFWYRQQPGQSLTLIATANQGSEATYESGFVIDKFPISRPNLTFSTLTVSNMSPEDSSIYLCSVDGQRAVNTEAFFGQGTRLTVV.

J is TRBJ1-2 and V is TRBV9; TRBD1 agrees at 8 bases. Looked up from germline, CDR1 is SGDLS and CDR2 is YYNGEE. The length of the CDR3 is 15 residues. V lost 3 bases and J lost 8; bases outside the gene matches: 12. The CDR3 is CASSDPGGRVKGYTF. In DNA, the CDR3 is TGTGCCAGCAGCGACCCAGGGGGCAGGGTGAAAGGCTACACCTTC. Filled out from reference TRBV9 and TRBJ1-2, the complete variable domain reads DSGVTQTPKHLITATGQRVTLRCSPRSGDLSVYWYQQSLDQGLQFLIQYYNGEERAKGNILERFSAQQFPDLHSELNLSSLELGDSALYFCASSDPGGRVKGYTFGSGTRLTVV.

The chain is built from TRBV6-5 and TRBJ1-5; the match to TRBD1 covers 7 bases. The trim removed 8 bases at V and 6 bases at J, leaving 7 bases unmatched. Germline CDR1 is MNHEY and CDR2 is SVGAGI. The CDR3 is 13 residues long. CDR3 loop: CASGANRGQPQHF. CDR3 DNA sequence: TGTGCCAGCGGAGCTAACAGGGGTCAGCCCCAGCATTTT.

This chain links TRBV3-1 (or the pseudogene TRBV3-2) with TRBJ2-3, with D maybe TRBD1 (5 bases). The CDR3 is 14 residues long. Trimming removed 2 bases at V and 8 bases at J, with 14 bases between. The germline CDR1 and CDR2 sequences are LGHDT and YNNKEL (reference sequence). CDR3 sequence (DNA): TGTGCCAGCAGCCAACAGGGTACCCAGGGTACGCAGTATTTT. Translating gives CASSQQGTQGTQYF.

This clone was seen only once. The chain recombines TRBV19 with TRBJ2-3, with 7 positions matching TRBD2. With V trimmed by 4 bases and J by 3 bases, 7 bases remained unmatched. CDR3 length: 15 residues. The germline CDR1 and CDR2 sequences are LNHDA and SQIVND (reference sequence). The CDR3 coding sequence is TGTGCCAGTAGTAGGGCGGGAGTGGGGACAGATACGCAGTATTTT. Translated, it gives CASSRAGVGTDTQYF.

The CDR3 region has the DNA TGTGCCGCAAGGGGCCCACGGGGGTCACCCCTCCACTTT. This gives the protein CAARGPRGSPLHF. The chain employs TRBV28 and TRBJ1-6; TRBD1 might be the D (5 bases). Trimming shortened V by 11 bases and J by 10 bases, and 18 bases separated the two germline ends. There are 13 residues in the CDR3. Germline-derived CDR1 and CDR2 are MDHEN and SYDVKM.

The chain has TRBV10-3 and TRBJ1-5; TRBD1 aligns across 9 bases. The ends lost 5 bases at V and 1 base at J; junction bases unmatched: 3. This CDR3 comprises 15 residues. Germline values: CDR1 ENHRY, CDR2 SYGVKD. The CDR3 spells CAISLGQGSNQPQHF. In nucleotides, the CDR3 is TGTGCCATCAGTCTTGGACAGGGGAGCAATCAGCCCCAGCATTTT.

The chain links TRBV4-2 to TRBJ2-4, with D unresolved. The CDR3 loop spans 16 amino acids. The germline gives CDR1 LGHNA, CDR2 YNFKEQ. V lost 1 base to trimming and J lost 0 bases, with 10 bases between them. The CDR3, as DNA: TGTGCCAGCAGCCAAGGACTCCTCAAAGCCAAAAACATTCAGTACTTC. Translated: CASSQGLLKAKNIQYF.

This chain uses TRBV5-6 with TRBJ1-5; D is unresolved. V dropped 3 bases and J dropped 3 bases, with 4 bases sitting between them. The V gene's germline CDR1 is SGHDT and CDR2 YYEEEE. This CDR3 is built from 12 residues. CDR3 nucleotide sequence: TGTGCCAGCAGCTGGCTCAATCAGCCCCAGCATTTT. It is translated as CASSWLNQPQHF.

The rearrangement uses TRBV27 and TRBJ2-7, with D possibly TRBD1 on 5 matching bases. This CDR3 comprises 14 residues. The germline V gene encodes CDR1 MNHEY and CDR2 SMNVEV (reference sequence). V lost 0 bases and J 2 bases, leaving 8 bases between the germline ends. Here the CDR3 reads CASSLSRVAYEQYF. For the CDR3, the DNA is TGTGCCAGCAGTTTATCCAGGGTGGCCTACGAGCAGTACTTC.

The V and J genes are TRBV27 and TRBJ2-2; possibly TRBD1 for D (6 bases). The CDR3 spans 17 residues. Germline V gene data show CDR1 as MNHEY and CDR2 as SMNVEV (reference sequence). Trimming cost V 10 bases and J 0 bases, with 21 bases left between them. DNA for the CDR3: TGTGCCACCACAAGACAGGTGGGGCTTTCGAACACCGGGGAGCTGTTTTTT. Translation: CATTRQVGLSNTGELFF.

V usage is TRBV9 and J usage is TRBJ1-6, with D possibly being TRBD1 (6 bases). The CDR3 spans 16 residues. Trimming left V 5 bases short and J 2 bases short, with 14 bases between. Per the germline V gene, CDR1 is SGDLS and CDR2 is YYNGEE. CDR3 sequence: CASSPDDRTYNSPLHF. Written as DNA, the CDR3 is TGTGCCAGCAGTCCCGACGACAGGACCTATAATTCACCCCTCCACTTT.

This clone has a handful of counts. V gene TRBV7-6 combines with J gene TRBJ2-1, with TRBD2 matching 8 bases. CDR1 SGHVS and CDR2 FNYEAQ come from the germline V gene. The trim removed 3 bases at V and 3 bases at J, leaving 4 bases unmatched. This CDR3 spans 15 amino acids. The CDR3 here is CASSFGGELYNEQFF. For the CDR3, the DNA is TGTGCCAGCAGCTTCGGGGGGGAACTCTACAATGAGCAGTTCTTC. The full variable domain, completed using reference TRBV7-6 and TRBJ2-1, is GAGVSQSPRYKVTKRGQDVALRCDPISGHVSLYWYRQALGQGPEFLTYFNYEAQQDKSGLPNDRFSAERPEGSISTLTIQRTEQRDSAMYRCASSFGGELYNEQFFGPGTRLTVL.

The chain links TRBV9 to TRBJ1-2, with TRBD1 matching 8 bases. From germline, CDR1 is SGDLS and CDR2 YYNGEE. The CDR3 spans 12 residues. Unmatched junction bases numbered 6, after V lost 6 bases and J lost 8 bases. The CDR3 DNA reads TGTGCCAGCAACTTAGCAGGGGGCGGCTACACCTTC. Amino acids: CASNLAGGGYTF. Full variable domain (outside the CDR3, taken from reference TRBV9 and TRBJ1-2): DSGVTQTPKHLITATGQRVTLRCSPRSGDLSVYWYQQSLDQGLQFLIQYYNGEERAKGNILERFSAQQFPDLHSELNLSSLELGDSALYFCASNLAGGGYTFGSGTRLTVV.

The J gene is TRBJ2-2, the V gene TRBV19; 7 bases are a match to TRBD1. Germline lookup yields CDR1 LNHDA and CDR2 SQIVND (reference sequence). The junction had 11 bases not matched to a gene; V was cut back by 1 base and J by 0 bases. The CDR3 totals 19 residues. The CDR3 coding sequence is TGTGCCAGTAGTATAGGAGTTTTAATTAGGGGGCCGAACACCGGGGAGCTGTTTTTT. It is translated as CASSIGVLIRGPNTGELFF.

The DNA for the CDR3 is TGTGCCAGCAGCCAAGATCTACAGCAGCCCCAGCATTTT. Amino acid sequence: CASSQDLQQPQHF. This rearrangement joins TRBV3-1 (or the pseudogene TRBV3-2) to TRBJ1-5; D not resolved. The CDR3 is 13 residues long. In germline, CDR1 is LGHDT, CDR2 YNNKEL (reference sequence). Trimming took 0 bases from V and 7 from J, leaving 7 bases between them.

The V and J genes are TRBV7-2 and TRBJ2-2; no firm D call. Germline V CDR1 and CDR2: SGHTA, FQGNSA. V was clipped by 5 bases and J by 1 base, with 5 bases between them. CDR3 size: 13 residues. The CDR3 protein is CASSPGNTGELFF. Here the CDR3 DNA reads TGTGCCAGCAGCCCGGGGAACACCGGGGAGCTGTTTTTT.

The chain uses TRBV3-1 (or the pseudogene TRBV3-2) and TRBJ1-5; D ambiguous. Germline CDR1 is LGHDT and CDR2 is YNNKEL (reference sequence). CDR3 length: 13 residues. V dropped 4 bases and J dropped 10 bases, with 14 bases sitting between them. CDR3 residues: CASSPVGAVPQHF. In DNA form, the CDR3 reads TGTGCCAGCAGCCCCGTGGGCGCTGTTCCCCAGCATTTT.

This clone has a single count. V is TRBV2 and J is TRBJ1-3; 8 bases match TRBD1. The CDR3 has 16 amino acids. Germline-derived CDR1 and CDR2 are SNHLY and FYNNEI. Losses at the gene ends were 4 bases for V and 0 bases for J; bases not matched to a gene: 5. The CDR3 DNA reads TGTGCCAGCAGTGTGGGGACAGGAAGCTCTGGAAACACCATATATTTT. This encodes CASSVGTGSSGNTIYF.

Only a few counts were recorded for this clone. The rearrangement links TRBV4-1 to TRBJ1-1, with 9 positions matching TRBD1. After removal of 1 base from V and 12 bases from J, the junction contained 6 bases not matched to a gene. CDR1 and CDR2 from the germline V gene are MGHRA and YSYEKL. The CDR3 sequence is 13 residues long. The CDR3 DNA reads as TGCGCCAGCAGCCAAGTCCCGGACAGGGGCCCTTTCTTT. This sequence encodes CASSQVPDRGPFF.

The rearrangement joins TRBV6-4 to TRBJ2-7; 10 bases fit TRBD1. Trimming cost V 4 bases and J 6 bases; bases outside gene matches: 12. The CDR3 runs to 16 residues. The germline V gene has CDR1 MRHNA and CDR2 SNTAGT. The CDR3 DNA is TGTGCCAGCAGTGCCCCGGCCAGGACAGGGGGTTTCGAGCAGTACTTC. This gives the protein CASSAPARTGGFEQYF.

The chain combines TRBV19 with TRBJ2-7; 8 bases are shared with TRBD2. The germline gives CDR1 LNHDA, CDR2 SQIVND (reference sequence). The CDR3 covers 14 residues. With 6 bases clipped from V and 3 bases from J, the junction kept 7 bases outside the gene matches. CDR3 DNA: TGTGCCAGTAGCACCCTTGGGACTAGCTACGAGCAGTACTTC. Residues: CASSTLGTSYEQYF.

The gene calls are TRBV27 and TRBJ2-2; 8 bases are shared with TRBD2. Germline V gene data show CDR1 as MNHEY and CDR2 as SMNVEV (reference sequence). J was trimmed by 1 base and V by 5 bases; bases with no gene match: 9. CDR3 length equals 17 residues. The chain's CDR3 is CASSTPGGAWNTGELFF. The CDR3 DNA reads as TGTGCCAGCAGTACCCCGGGGGGGGCCTGGAACACCGGGGAGCTGTTTTTT.

This chain uses TRBV11-2 with TRBJ2-7; TRBD1 agrees at 9 bases. There are 16 residues in the CDR3. Trimming at V came to 0 bases and at J to 5 bases, leaving 8 bases not matched to a gene. Germline V gene data show CDR1 as SGHAT and CDR2 as FQNNGV. The CDR3 DNA follows: TGTGCCAGCAGCTTAGACCGGGACAGGGTGTACCACGAGCAGTACTTC. Protein: CASSLDRDRVYHEQYF.